The clone carrying this T cell receptor (beta chain) has only a few counts. Its antigen is unidentified. The source of the sample is a study of beta chain features in type 1 diabetes. In the study overall: Comparable age, gender and cell yields were observed in patients relative to healthy donors. Study-wide results and caveats: Within each of all four CD4+ subsets, Type 1 diabetes patients had TCRB CDR3s that were moderately but significantly shorter. Type 1 diabetes patients showed fewer insertions and more deletions at VDJ junctions.

Expressed TCRB transcripts got sequenced, as all isolated RNA was reverse transcribed. Repertoires were generated with immunoSEQ multiplex PCR, while TCRdb's copy carries only in-frame clones and drops some. Altogether hundreds of thousands of clones are present, roughly a sixth being singletons, with the ten largest covering about 0.093%. This CDR3 is 15 amino acids long. Germline values: CDR1 SGHRS, CDR2 YFSETQ. V lost 0 bases and J lost 2, with 10 bases in between. Staining for CD45RO/CCR7/CD25/CD127/CD95/CD27 allowed sorting of CD4+ naive, central memory, regulatory and stem cell-like memory cells.

The sequenced material came from naive CD4+ T cells from blood. This chain links TRBV5-1 with TRBJ2-3; TRBD1 or TRBD2 may be the D gene (6 bases each). The receptor was isolated from a man aged 18 to 29 in good health. CDR3: CASSLAWGATDTQYF. CDR3 bases: TGCGCCAGCAGCTTGGCCTGGGGGGCCACAGATACGCAGTATTTT.